This is a list of T cell receptor beta chains from one sample in a study of T cell repertoires in cytomegalovirus infection. TCRdb analysed the reads with MiXCR anew, one entry per CDR3 protein. Of 100,000 to 150,000 distinct CDR3 sequences in the sample, more than 30% are singletons; the top ten hold approximately 59%. These receptors lack a known antigen. Source: CD8+ T cells from cultured PBMCs, taken from culture after CMV antigen stimulation. Receptors were obtained from a human donor in good health (CMV status not recorded). Some clones in this sample may be carry-over from other donors' samples. The CDR3 runs from the conserved cysteine through the conserved F or W.

j_gene | v_gene | CDR3aa
TRBJ1-1 | TRBV7-2 | CATRAGENTEAFF
TRBJ2-7 | TRBV12-3/TRBV12-4 | CASSLGTGLKNEQYF
TRBJ2-5 | TRBV12-3/TRBV12-4 | CASSSYETQYF
TRBJ2-7 | TRBV4-2 | CASSQGEEQYF
TRBJ1-2 | TRBV14 | CASSQEASYGYTF
TRBJ1-1 | TRBV6-2/TRBV6-3 | CASRIFEEDGTEAFF
TRBJ2-7 | TRBV6-8 | CASSYSSSGLTYEQYF
TRBJ2-1 | TRBV7-4 | CASSLNLRGNEQFF
TRBJ1-1 | TRBV4-3 | CASSHQQRLTEAFF
TRBJ1-3 | TRBV7-2 | CASSLVDGVVSGNTIYF
TRBJ2-7 | TRBV11-1 | CASSKTGTGYEQYF
TRBJ2-2 | TRBV7-8 | CASSLRFLAGAGELFF
TRBJ2-5 | TRBV19 | CASSPPRGETQYF
TRBJ1-1 | TRBV27 | CASSPWGDGTEAFF
TRBJ2-1 | TRBV18 | CASSRGGIGDEQFF
TRBJ2-3 | TRBV10-3 | CAISRRLGETDTQYF
TRBJ1-1 | TRBV12-3/TRBV12-4 | CASTLGGVSDTEAFF
TRBJ2-4 | TRBV6-1 | CASSANRGGKNIQYF
TRBJ2-2 | TRBV7-2 | CASSFARNGELFF
TRBJ2-1 | TRBV6-1 | CASSGGQSSYNEQFF
TRBJ2-7 | TRBV6-2/TRBV6-3 | CASSARDSRNEQYF
TRBJ2-5 | TRBV19 | CASSPLLAGEETQYF
TRBJ2-1 | TRBV3-1 | CASSQDQGGAHNEQFF
TRBJ1-4 | TRBV19 | CASSLRTWWGGEKLFF
TRBJ1-1 | TRBV19 | CASSISTNTEAFF
TRBJ2-7 | TRBV7-8 | CASSLAGSVSSYEQYF
TRBJ1-2 | TRBV6-5 | CASRLSQGDYGYTF
TRBJ1-1 | TRBV28 | CASSLYTGQGSRVAFF
TRBJ2-5 | TRBV11-1 | CASSWWTGIEETQYF
TRBJ2-7 | TRBV27 | CASSLALLGEQYF
TRBJ2-3 | TRBV12-5 | CASALTSTDTQYF
TRBJ2-5 | TRBV7-6 | CASSYNSQGEETQYF
TRBJ1-4 | TRBV12-3/TRBV12-4 | CASRADRGGVEKLFF
TRBJ1-1 | TRBV12-3/TRBV12-4 | CASRDPWNTEAFF
TRBJ2-3 | TRBV6-1 | CASRRRWLAGSTDTQYF
TRBJ2-7 | TRBV10-2 | CASSEVYEQYF